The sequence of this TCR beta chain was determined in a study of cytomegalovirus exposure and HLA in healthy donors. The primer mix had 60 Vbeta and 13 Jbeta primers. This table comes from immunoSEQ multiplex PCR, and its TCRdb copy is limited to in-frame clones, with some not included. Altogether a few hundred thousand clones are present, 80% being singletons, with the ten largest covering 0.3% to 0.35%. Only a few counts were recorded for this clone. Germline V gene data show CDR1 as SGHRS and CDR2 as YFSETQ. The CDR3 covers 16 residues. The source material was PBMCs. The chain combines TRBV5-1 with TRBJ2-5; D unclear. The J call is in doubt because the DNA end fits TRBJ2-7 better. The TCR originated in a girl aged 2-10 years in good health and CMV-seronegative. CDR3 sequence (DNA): TGCGCCAGCAGCTTGGGATTGTGGCAGGCCTCCTACGAGCAGTACTTC. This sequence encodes CASSLGLWQASYEQYF.